This T cell receptor (beta chain) was sequenced for a study of graft-versus-host responses after intestinal transplantation. Note on this clone: Its antigen is as yet unknown.

Findings of the study overall: Early after transplant, HvG clones declined as circulating GvH clones peaked. Allograft clonal ratios (graft-versus-host to host-versus-graft) were high in patients who had graft-donor T cell macrochimerism. Present in recipient marrow, GvH clones included some that appeared first in ileum or blood.

The J segment lost 2 bases and the V segment lost 0 bases, leaving 4 bases of the junction unmatched. The CDR3 has 17 residues. Germline CDR1 SGHDT, CDR2 YYEEEE. Sequencing used immunoSEQ multiplex PCR; TCRdb keeps in-frame clones, though not all of them. The data hold approximately 49,000 clones, with 95% observed a single time. The genes are TRBV5-6 and TRBJ2-1; the match to TRBD2 covers 11 bases. The TCR comes from a human donor who was the organ donor for an intestinal transplant. The material sequenced was unstimulated CD8+ T cells sorted from spleen or lymph node cells, taken before transplant. CDR3 DNA: TGTGCCAGCAGCTTGGAACTAGCGGGGGTTACCTACAATGAGCAGTTCTTC. It yields the protein CASSLELAGVTYNEQFF.